This TCR beta chain was obtained from a study of blood T cell repertoires in COVID-19. Turning to the study itself: Acute and convalescent COVID-19 samples came from the United States, Italy and Spain. Nucleic acid was either cDNA or gDNA, and it came from T cells, B-cell-depleted T cells, or PBMCs.

In the original workflow: By means of reference gene primer amplification, nucleated cell counts were estimated. Here immunoSEQ multiplex PCR was the method, and the copy in TCRdb shows in-frame clones only, minus some. V, J and clone size are taken as reported in that table, and D and trimming were inferred from the DNA itself. The sample consists of around 700,000 clones, 90% of them appearing once. Sequenced sample: peripheral blood. The receptor's source is a woman younger than 35 with acute or convalescent COVID-19.

As DNA, the CDR3 is TGCAGCGTTGAATCTAGGGGGTATGGCTACACCTTC. Its translation is CSVESRGYGYTF. The genes are TRBV29-1 and TRBJ1-2; TRBD1 is a possible D gene (6 bases). The germline V gene encodes CDR1 SQVTM and CDR2 ANQGSEA. Between the trimmed V and J ends, which lost 2 bases and 5 bases, there was a span of 9 bases. This CDR3 is 12 amino acids long.